This T cell receptor (beta chain) was retrieved from a study of cytomegalovirus exposure and HLA in healthy donors. About this clone itself: An end of the junction differs from the germline gene, which may be a read error.

The PCR employed 60 Vbeta primers together with 13 Jbeta primers. Some clones are missing from TCRdb's copy, which holds only in-frame ones; the method was immunoSEQ multiplex PCR. The sample includes approximately 240,000 clones, 82% of them seen just once. CDR1 and CDR2 (germline): SGHNT, YYREEE (reference sequence). CDR3 size: 16 residues. The origin of this receptor is a woman in her thirties or forties in good health and CMV-seropositive. The chain has TRBV5-4 and TRBJ2-3; TRBD2 matches at 8 bases. Source material: PBMCs. The CDR3 is CASSFPHGGDADAQYF. In nucleotides, the CDR3 is TGTGCCAGCAGCTTCCCTCACGGGGGGGACGCAGATGCGCAGTATTTT. Using reference TRBV5-4 and TRBJ2-3 for the parts outside the CDR3, the full variable domain is ETGVTQSPTHLIKTRGQQVTLRCSSQSGHNTVSWYQQALGQGPQFIFQYYREEENGRGNFPPRFSGLQFPNYSSELNVNALELDDSALYLCASSFPHGGDADAQYFGPGTRLTVL.